Listed below are T cell receptor beta chains from one sample, sequenced in a study of OX40 agonist ivuxolimab in advanced cancers. Produced via immunoSEQ multiplex PCR; TCRdb's table is partial and in-frame only. The profile shows 95,000 to 150,000 clones, around 93% of them singletons. Material: CD4+ or CD8+ T cells sorted from blood, obtained in a trial of the OX40 agonist ivuxolimab. The receptors were sampled from an adult with an advanced solid tumor such as melanoma, head and neck, liver or kidney cancer. CDR3s include the opening cysteine and the closing phenylalanine or tryptophan. Fields, in order: V gene, D gene, CDR3 length, clone size, J gene, CDR3 protein, CDR3 DNA. D genes are given only for firm matches. The size field is filled for only some rows; it gives once, few, many or a size class.

V: TRBV4-2; D: NA; length: 16; size: NA; J: TRBJ1-6; CDR3: CASSQDPDPQEAPLHF; DNA: TGTGCCAGCAGCCAAGATCCCGATCCGCAGGAGGCACCCCTCCACTTT
V: TRBV5-1; D: TRBD2; length: 16; size: many; J: TRBJ2-7; CDR3: CASSISLAGGSGEQYF; DNA: TGCGCCAGCAGCATCTCCCTAGCGGGAGGGTCGGGCGAGCAGTACTTC
V: TRBV15; D: TRBD1; length: 16; size: NA; J: TRBJ2-4; CDR3: CATSNGQGSIFDIQYF; DNA: TGTGCCACCAGCAACGGACAGGGGAGTATTTTCGACATTCAGTACTTC
V: TRBV7-9; D: NA; length: 15; size: NA; J: TRBJ1-4; CDR3: CASTLGGLTNEKLFF; DNA: TGTGCCAGCACCTTAGGGGGGCTCACTAATGAAAAACTGTTTTTT
V: TRBV5-1; D: TRBD2; length: 15; size: NA; J: TRBJ2-1; CDR3: CASSPGLAVSNEQFF; DNA: TGCGCCAGCAGCCCAGGACTAGCGGTTTCCAATGAGCAGTTCTTC
V: TRBV7-9; D: TRBD1; length: 15; size: NA; J: TRBJ1-1; CDR3: CASSHQDRTNTEAFF; DNA: TGTGCCAGCAGTCACCAGGACAGGACGAACACTGAAGCTTTCTTT
V: TRBV2; D: NA; length: 12; size: NA; J: TRBJ1-2; CDR3: CASSGLYYGYTF; DNA: TGTGCCAGCAGCGGACTGTACTATGGCTACACCTTC
V: TRBV28; D: NA; length: 15; size: once; J: TRBJ2-1; CDR3: CASRLLAARDNEQFF; DNA: TGTGCCAGCAGGCTTCTAGCTGCGAGAGACAATGAGCAGTTCTTC
V: TRBV10-3; D: NA; length: 12; size: NA; J: TRBJ2-7; CDR3: CAIKKDSQEQYF; DNA: TGTGCCATCAAGAAGGACAGCCAAGAGCAGTACTTC
V: TRBV9; D: TRBD2; length: 14; size: once; J: TRBJ2-3; CDR3: CASGGLAGSDTQYF; DNA: TGTGCCAGCGGAGGACTAGCGGGATCAGATACGCAGTATTTT
V: TRBV7-2; D: TRBD2; length: 15; size: NA; J: TRBJ2-1; CDR3: CASSLGREAYNEQFF; DNA: TGTGCCAGCAGCTTAGGACGGGAGGCCTACAATGAGCAGTTCTTC
V: TRBV6-5; D: NA; length: 13; size: NA; J: TRBJ2-4; CDR3: CASSYPGSDIQYF; DNA: TGTGCCAGCAGTTATCCGGGTTCGGACATTCAGTACTTC
V: TRBV19; D: TRBD1; length: 14; size: NA; J: TRBJ1-2; CDR3: CASTPDRNLYGYTF; DNA: TGTGCCAGTACCCCGGACAGGAACCTTTATGGCTACACCTTC
V: TRBV9; D: NA; length: 15; size: once; J: TRBJ1-3; CDR3: CASSPVRGPGNTIYF; DNA: TGTGCCAGCAGCCCTGTAAGGGGCCCTGGAAACACCATATATTTT
V: TRBV2; D: TRBD2; length: 17; size: NA; J: TRBJ2-1; CDR3: CASRLAGVGASYNEQFF; DNA: TGTGCCAGCAGACTAGCGGGAGTAGGAGCGTCCTACAATGAGCAGTTCTTC
V: TRBV7-9; D: NA; length: 12; size: NA; J: TRBJ1-5; CDR3: CASSLIGQPQHF; DNA: TGTGCCAGCAGCTTAATTGGTCAGCCCCAGCATTTT
V: TRBV2; D: NA; length: 14; size: NA; J: TRBJ2-3; CDR3: CASNQGGPTDTQYF; DNA: TGTGCCAGCAATCAAGGGGGGCCGACAGATACGCAGTATTTT
V: TRBV5-4; D: NA; length: 14; size: NA; J: TRBJ1-2; CDR3: CASSAPGGGYGYTF; DNA: TGTGCCAGCAGCGCCCCCGGGGGCGGCTATGGCTACACCTTC
V: TRBV25-1; D: NA; length: 16; size: NA; J: TRBJ2-6; CDR3: CASSDSGISGANVLTF; DNA: TGTGCCAGCAGTGACTCCGGGATCTCTGGGGCCAACGTCCTGACTTTC
V: TRBV10-3; D: TRBD1; length: 16; size: few; J: TRBJ2-2; CDR3: CAIRPRTGQDTGELFF; DNA: TGTGCCATCAGACCACGGACAGGTCAGGACACCGGGGAGCTGTTTTTT
V: TRBV4-2; D: NA; length: 14; size: NA; J: TRBJ2-7; CDR3: CASSQGANRYEQYF; DNA: TGTGCCAGCAGCCAAGGCGCAAATCGTTACGAGCAGTACTTC
V: TRBV27; D: TRBD1; length: 19; size: once; J: TRBJ1-5; CDR3: CASRPSRTGLGYSNQPQHF; DNA: TGTGCCAGCAGGCCCAGCAGGACAGGCTTAGGTTATAGCAATCAGCCCCAGCATTTT
V: TRBV19; D: NA; length: 13; size: NA; J: TRBJ1-5; CDR3: CASSMSDNQPQHF; DNA: TGTGCCAGTAGTATGTCGGACAATCAGCCCCAGCATTTT
V: TRBV4-2; D: NA; length: 12; size: NA; J: TRBJ1-2; CDR3: CASSQDNMGYTF; DNA: TGTGCCAGCAGCCAAGATAACATGGGCTACACCTTC
V: TRBV28; D: TRBD1; length: 14; size: once; J: TRBJ2-7; CDR3: CASTRGTGLYEQYF; DNA: TGTGCCAGCACCCGGGGGACAGGGCTCTACGAGCAGTACTTC
V: TRBV7-9; D: NA; length: 15; size: NA; J: TRBJ2-5; CDR3: CASSARRTARETQYF; DNA: TGTGCCAGCAGCGCCCGACGGACAGCGCGGGAGACCCAGTACTTC
V: TRBV27; D: NA; length: 15; size: NA; J: TRBJ2-7; CDR3: CASSSPGQSAYEQYF; DNA: TGTGCCAGCAGTTCCCCCGGACAGTCAGCCTACGAGCAGTACTTC
V: TRBV29-1; D: NA; length: 13; size: NA; J: TRBJ2-7; CDR3: CSVGDAGSYEQYF; DNA: TGCAGCGTTGGGGATGCGGGCTCCTACGAGCAGTACTTC
V: TRBV9; D: NA; length: 13; size: NA; J: TRBJ1-1; CDR3: CASSVGGYTEAFF; DNA: TGTGCCAGCAGCGTCGGCGGCTACACTGAAGCTTTCTTT
V: TRBV9; D: NA; length: 18; size: NA; J: TRBJ2-2; CDR3: CASSVGVGTSANTGELFF; DNA: TGTGCCAGCAGCGTAGGTGTAGGGACGTCCGCGAACACCGGGGAGCTGTTTTTT
V: TRBV7-9; D: NA; length: 14; size: NA; J: TRBJ1-5; CDR3: CASSLGQAGQPQHF; DNA: TGTGCCAGCAGCTTGGGGCAGGCTGGCCAGCCCCAGCATTTT
V: TRBV28; D: NA; length: 15; size: NA; J: TRBJ1-5; CDR3: CASSGSGAGNQPQHF; DNA: TGTGCCAGCAGTGGATCGGGGGCTGGCAATCAGCCCCAGCATTTT
V: TRBV5-1; D: NA; length: 15; size: NA; J: TRBJ1-2; CDR3: CASSFSGGANYGYTF; DNA: TGCGCCAGCAGCTTTTCGGGGGGAGCTAACTATGGCTACACCTTC
V: TRBV20-1; D: NA; length: 10; size: NA; J: TRBJ1-2; CDR3: CSARTEAYTF; DNA: TGCAGTGCCAGGACAGAGGCCTACACCTTC
V: TRBV10-3; D: NA; length: 15; size: NA; J: TRBJ1-4; CDR3: CAISRGEATNEKLFF; DNA: TGTGCCATCAGCCGAGGGGAAGCCACTAATGAAAAACTGTTTTTT
V: TRBV19; D: NA; length: 16; size: NA; J: TRBJ1-2; CDR3: CASSIDGRGDGYGYTF; DNA: TGTGCCAGTAGTATAGACGGCAGGGGAGATGGGTATGGCTACACCTTC
V: TRBV28; D: NA; length: 14; size: NA; J: TRBJ2-7; CDR3: CASLQGGSSYEQYF; DNA: TGTGCCAGCCTACAGGGTGGGAGCTCCTACGAGCAGTACTTC
V: TRBV7-9; D: NA; length: 15; size: NA; J: TRBJ1-1; CDR3: CASSLTAGGNTEAFF; DNA: TGTGCCAGCAGCTTGACCGCGGGGGGGAACACTGAAGCTTTCTTT
V: TRBV28; D: NA; length: 14; size: NA; J: TRBJ1-3; CDR3: CASADRSSGNTIYF; DNA: TGTGCCAGCGCGGACAGAAGCTCTGGAAACACCATATATTTT
V: TRBV7-2; D: TRBD1; length: 15; size: NA; J: TRBJ1-4; CDR3: CASSDRTGGAEKLFF; DNA: TGTGCCAGCAGCGACCGAACAGGGGGCGCTGAAAAACTGTTTTTT
V: TRBV28; D: NA; length: 13; size: NA; J: TRBJ1-1; CDR3: CANSRDKNTEAFF; DNA: TGTGCCAACAGCCGGGACAAGAACACTGAAGCTTTCTTT
V: TRBV5-5; D: TRBD2; length: 16; size: NA; J: TRBJ2-5; CDR3: CASSLRTSGIQETQYF; DNA: TGTGCCAGCAGCCTACGGACTAGCGGGATCCAAGAGACCCAGTACTTC
V: TRBV6-6; D: TRBD2; length: 14; size: once; J: TRBJ2-7; CDR3: CASSYRAGGREQYF; DNA: TGTGCCAGCAGTTACCGGGCGGGAGGACGGGAGCAGTACTTC
V: TRBV12-5; D: NA; length: 15; size: NA; J: TRBJ2-1; CDR3: CASGAGSTNFGEQFF; DNA: TGTGCTAGTGGTGCAGGGTCCACTAATTTTGGTGAGCAGTTCTTC
V: TRBV9; D: TRBD2; length: 14; size: NA; J: TRBJ2-2; CDR3: CASSVSGSPGELFF; DNA: TGTGCCAGCAGCGTAAGCGGGAGCCCCGGGGAGCTGTTTTTT
V: TRBV6-5; D: NA; length: 13; size: NA; J: TRBJ2-7; CDR3: CASRRAATYEQYF; DNA: TGTGCCAGCAGGAGAGCCGCTACCTACGAGCAGTACTTC
V: TRBV7-9; D: NA; length: 14; size: NA; J: TRBJ1-2; CDR3: CASSLGQLNYGYTF; DNA: TGTGCCAGCAGCCTCGGACAGCTTAACTATGGCTACACCTTC
V: TRBV18; D: NA; length: 13; size: NA; J: TRBJ1-5; CDR3: CASSRDRNQPQHF; DNA: TGTGCCAGCTCACGCGACAGAAATCAGCCCCAGCATTTT
V: TRBV12-5; D: NA; length: 13; size: NA; J: TRBJ1-1; CDR3: CASGASGGTEAFF; DNA: TGTGCTAGTGGCGCCTCTGGAGGGACTGAAGCTTTCTTT
V: TRBV4-2; D: TRBD2; length: 14; size: NA; J: TRBJ2-3; CDR3: CASSPGTSEDTQYF; DNA: TGTGCCAGCAGCCCGGGGACTAGCGAGGATACGCAGTATTTT